This is a list of T cell receptor beta chains from one sample in a study of preoperative IRX-2 immunotherapy in early breast cancer. Profiling relied on immunoSEQ multiplex PCR, and the TCRdb table lists in-frame clones only, not all of them. Counted here are around 88,000 clones, roughly 90% occurring once; the ten biggest clones make up under 2.5%. The input for sequencing was tumor tissue, taken after IRX-2 immunotherapy. The receptors stem from a human donor with breast cancer. The CDR3 runs from the conserved cysteine through the conserved F or W. The order of the fields is J gene, D gene, V gene, clone size, CDR3 DNA, CDR3 protein. The D gene is left open where the match is weak. Only part of the rows carry a size: once, few, many, or a class if the clone is expanded.

TRBJ2-3 | - | TRBV7-2 | - | TGTGCCAGCTCCTCCCAATTAGCAGATACGCAGTATTTT | CASSSQLADTQYF
TRBJ1-2 | - | TRBV19 | - | TGTGCCAGTAGTGCGGGGGCAGGATATGCTAACTATGGCTACACCTTC | CASSAGAGYANYGYTF
TRBJ1-4 | TRBD1 | TRBV28 | - | TGTGCCAGCAGTAACTCCGCGGGACAGGGAGTGGAAAAACTGTTTTTT | CASSNSAGQGVEKLFF
TRBJ2-5 | - | TRBV28 | - | TGTGCCAGCAGTTTCTCAGTCTGGGAGACCCAGTACTTC | CASSFSVWETQYF
TRBJ2-7 | - | TRBV18 | - | TGTGCCAGCTCACCACTTACAGGAACCTACGAGCAGTACTTC | CASSPLTGTYEQYF
TRBJ2-7 | - | TRBV28 | - | TGTGCCAGCACCCCGGGGCAAAGATTCTACGAGCAGTACTTC | CASTPGQRFYEQYF
TRBJ2-2 | TRBD1 | TRBV11-3 | few | TGTGCCAGCAGCAACCGGGACAGGGGGCCCGGGGAGCTGTTTTTT | CASSNRDRGPGELFF
TRBJ2-1 | TRBD1 | TRBV18 | - | TGTGCCAGCTCACAAACTCCGGGACAGTACAATGAGCAGTTCTTC | CASSQTPGQYNEQFF
TRBJ1-2 | - | TRBV29-1 | - | TGCAGCGCCTGGTGGGGGACACTCTATGGCTACACCTTC | CSAWWGTLYGYTF
TRBJ1-1 | - | TRBV23-1 | - | TGCGCCAGCAGCCAAACAGGGCTAACTGAAGCTTTCTTT | CASSQTGLTEAFF
TRBJ2-7 | TRBD2 | TRBV6-4 | - | TGTGCCAGCAGGTCCGGGACTAGCGCTCCCTACGAGCAGTACTTC | CASRSGTSAPYEQYF
TRBJ2-7 | TRBD2 | TRBV5-1 | - | TGCGCCAGCAGCTTGCGTAGTCTAGCGGAATACGAGCAGTACTTC | CASSLRSLAEYEQYF
TRBJ2-3 | - | TRBV19 | - | TGTGCCAGTAGTATAGGGGGGTCAGATACGCAGTATTTT | CASSIGGSDTQYF
TRBJ1-4 | TRBD1 | TRBV6-8 | once | TGTGCCAGCAGCCGGACAGGGGATGAAAAACTGTTTTTT | CASSRTGDEKLFF
TRBJ2-2 | TRBD1 | TRBV5-1 | - | TGCGCCAGCAGAACGACAGGGGGCGCAGGCGGGGAGCTGTTTTTT | CASRTTGGAGGELFF
TRBJ2-1 | TRBD1 | TRBV7-4 | - | TGTGCCAGCACCAGAGGGGACAGCTCCTACAATGAGCAGTTCTTC | CASTRGDSSYNEQFF
TRBJ1-1 | - | TRBV7-1 | few | TGTGCCAGCAGCCCCGATAGGACAGTTTCCGAAGCTTTCTTT | CASSPDRTVSEAFF
TRBJ2-4 | - | TRBV28 | - | TGTGCCAGCACCTCAATGATACAACAGGGGGGGGCCAAAAACATTCAGTACTTC | CASTSMIQQGGAKNIQYF
TRBJ1-5 | - | TRBV22-1 | - | TGTGCCAGCTTCGCCTCCAATCAGCCCCAGCATTTT | CASFASNQPQHF
TRBJ2-7 | - | TRBV19 | - | TGTGCCAGTAGTATCGGAGCGCCTCGCTACGAGCAGTACTTC | CASSIGAPRYEQYF